Listed below are T cell receptor beta chains from one sample, sequenced in a study of control samples from healthy donors and cancer patients. This table comes from immunoSEQ multiplex PCR, and its TCRdb copy is limited to in-frame clones, with some not included. The sample lists 50,000 or so clones; 65% to 90% were seen once. Sequencing used PBMCs. These receptors all stem from a woman aged 45-60 years with lung cancer. Each CDR3 is given with its conserved first and last residue. D genes are given only for firm matches. Expanded clones get a size class; other rows say once, few or many, or leave the size out.

v_call: TRBV4-3; d_call: .; clone_size: few; j_call: TRBJ2-1; cdr3_nt: TGCGCCAGCAGCTTAGCTTCTAGCTACAATGAGCAGTTCTTC; cdr3_aa: CASSLASSYNEQFF
v_call: TRBV7-8; d_call: TRBD1; clone_size: .; j_call: TRBJ2-7; cdr3_nt: TGTGCCAGCACCCGACAGGGGACCTACGAGCAGTACTTC; cdr3_aa: CASTRQGTYEQYF
v_call: TRBV27; d_call: TRBD1; clone_size: .; j_call: TRBJ1-5; cdr3_nt: TGTGCCAGCAGCCCCTCCGGGACAGGGTTTAGCAATCAGCCCCAGCATTTT; cdr3_aa: CASSPSGTGFSNQPQHF
v_call: TRBV10-3; d_call: .; clone_size: .; j_call: TRBJ1-2; cdr3_nt: TGTGCCATCAGTGAACAGTCATCCTATGGCTACACCTTC; cdr3_aa: CAISEQSSYGYTF
v_call: TRBV27; d_call: .; clone_size: .; j_call: TRBJ1-2; cdr3_nt: TGTGCCAGCAGTTTGACGGGGGGGATCTATGGCTACACCTTC; cdr3_aa: CASSLTGGIYGYTF
v_call: TRBV9; d_call: TRBD2; clone_size: .; j_call: TRBJ2-5; cdr3_nt: TGTGCCAGCAGCGTGGGGGGGTCCGGGCAAGAGACCCAGTACTTC; cdr3_aa: CASSVGGSGQETQYF
v_call: TRBV6-2/TRBV6-3; d_call: .; clone_size: .; j_call: TRBJ2-7; cdr3_nt: TGTGCCAGCAGTTACCAGGTAGTTTCCTACGAGCAGTACTTC; cdr3_aa: CASSYQVVSYEQYF
v_call: TRBV7-3; d_call: TRBD2; clone_size: .; j_call: TRBJ2-3; cdr3_nt: TGTGCCAGCAGCTCAATAAATGGAGGTAGCGGGGGAGGTACGCAGTATTTT; cdr3_aa: CASSSINGGSGGGTQYF
v_call: TRBV12-1; d_call: .; clone_size: .; j_call: TRBJ2-7; cdr3_nt: .; cdr3_aa: CASSFARGTIYEQYF
v_call: TRBV7-2; d_call: TRBD1; clone_size: .; j_call: TRBJ1-2; cdr3_nt: TGTGCCAGCAGCTTAGAAGGTCCAGGGGGAGGCTATGGCTACACCTTC; cdr3_aa: CASSLEGPGGGYGYTF
v_call: TRBV29-1; d_call: .; clone_size: few; j_call: TRBJ2-1; cdr3_nt: TGCAGCGTTGAAAGAGGGTTTACTGAGCAGTTCTTC; cdr3_aa: CSVERGFTEQFF
v_call: TRBV6-4; d_call: .; clone_size: .; j_call: TRBJ1-1; cdr3_nt: TGTGCCAGCGGGGTCCGAGGGGTATGGCTTACTGAAGCTTTCTTT; cdr3_aa: CASGVRGVWLTEAFF
v_call: TRBV4-3; d_call: .; clone_size: .; j_call: TRBJ1-4; cdr3_nt: TGCGCCAGCAGCCAAGGAAGGGTTGAAAAACTGTTTTTT; cdr3_aa: CASSQGRVEKLFF
v_call: TRBV3-1/TRBV3-2; d_call: TRBD1; clone_size: .; j_call: TRBJ1-5; cdr3_nt: TGTGCCAGCAGTACAGGGGTAAGCAATCAGCCCCAGCATTTT; cdr3_aa: CASSTGVSNQPQHF
v_call: TRBV19; d_call: .; clone_size: .; j_call: TRBJ2-7; cdr3_nt: TGTGCCAGTAGTATGGGACGGGTCCGGAGCTCCTACGAGCAGTACTTC; cdr3_aa: CASSMGRVRSSYEQYF
v_call: TRBV5-4; d_call: .; clone_size: .; j_call: TRBJ1-1; cdr3_nt: TGTGCCAGCAGCCCACGGTGGGGGACCAACACTGAAGCTTTCTTT; cdr3_aa: CASSPRWGTNTEAFF
v_call: TRBV5-1; d_call: .; clone_size: .; j_call: TRBJ1-5; cdr3_nt: TGCGCCAGCAGCTTGGACGGTGGATTGAGGCAGCCCCAGCATTTT; cdr3_aa: CASSLDGGLRQPQHF
v_call: TRBV9; d_call: TRBD1; clone_size: .; j_call: TRBJ2-3; cdr3_nt: TGTGCCAGCAGCGTAGGGGGACAGGGCACAGATACGCAGTATTTT; cdr3_aa: CASSVGGQGTDTQYF
v_call: TRBV7-2; d_call: .; clone_size: .; j_call: TRBJ1-1; cdr3_nt: TGTGCCAGCAGCTTAGCCTGGACCCCCGAAGCTTTCTTT; cdr3_aa: CASSLAWTPEAFF
v_call: TRBV7-7; d_call: TRBD2; clone_size: .; j_call: TRBJ2-5; cdr3_nt: TGTGCCAGCAGCATCGGACTAGCGGGGGGCCGAGAGACCCAGTACTTC; cdr3_aa: CASSIGLAGGRETQYF
v_call: TRBV28; d_call: .; clone_size: .; j_call: TRBJ2-2; cdr3_nt: TGTGCCAGCAGTTTACGTACCAGGGCTAGGAGCGGGGAGCTGTTTTTT; cdr3_aa: CASSLRTRARSGELFF
v_call: TRBV4-3; d_call: TRBD1; clone_size: .; j_call: TRBJ1-1; cdr3_nt: TGCGCCAGCAGCCAATCCTGGACAGGGGAGACTGAAGCTTTCTTT; cdr3_aa: CASSQSWTGETEAFF
v_call: TRBV27; d_call: .; clone_size: .; j_call: TRBJ1-1; cdr3_nt: TGTGCCAGCAGTAAGGGGTCCCTTAACACTGAAGCTTTCTTT; cdr3_aa: CASSKGSLNTEAFF
v_call: TRBV5-4; d_call: TRBD1; clone_size: .; j_call: TRBJ2-1; cdr3_nt: TGTGCCAGCAGCTCTAGAACCGGGACAGTTTTTAATGAGCAGTTCTTC; cdr3_aa: CASSSRTGTVFNEQFF
v_call: TRBV25-1; d_call: TRBD1; clone_size: .; j_call: TRBJ1-2; cdr3_nt: TGTGCCAGCATGGCGTCGAAGGGGGCCTATGGCTACACCTTC; cdr3_aa: CASMASKGAYGYTF
v_call: TRBV27; d_call: .; clone_size: .; j_call: TRBJ1-2; cdr3_nt: TGTGCCACCCAGGGTGAGAACTATGGCTACACCTTC; cdr3_aa: CATQGENYGYTF
v_call: TRBV29-1; d_call: TRBD1; clone_size: .; j_call: TRBJ1-4; cdr3_nt: TGCAGCGCCCGGGACAGGGACGAAAAACTGTTTTTT; cdr3_aa: CSARDRDEKLFF
v_call: TRBV15; d_call: .; clone_size: once; j_call: TRBJ1-1; cdr3_nt: TGTGCCACCAGCAGAGATGGAGGGACGAACACTGAAGCTTTCTTT; cdr3_aa: CATSRDGGTNTEAFF
v_call: TRBV27; d_call: .; clone_size: few; j_call: TRBJ2-3; cdr3_nt: TGTGCCAGCAGTTTAGGGACTTTTGGGGCAGAAGATACAGATACGCAGTATTTT; cdr3_aa: CASSLGTFGAEDTDTQYF